The clone carrying this T cell receptor (beta chain) was counted once. The sample originates from a study of blood T cell repertoires in COVID-19. Study at large: Samples representing acute and convalescent COVID-19 were sourced from the United States, Italy and Spain.

Profiled with immunoSEQ multiplex PCR; TCRdb holds only in-frame clones, not every one. The sample includes hundreds of thousands of clones, roughly 90% of them seen just once. This CDR3 is built from 16 residues. V gave up 5 bases and J gave up 4 bases; unmatched junction bases: 10. CDR1 and CDR2 (germline): LNHDA, SQIVND (reference sequence). Patients of the Seattle cohort, enrolled during active infection, were followed longitudinally. The sequenced material came from peripheral blood. V gene TRBV19 combines with J gene TRBJ2-3, with TRBD2 matching over 9 bases. This TCR was recovered from a woman aged 70-85 years with COVID-19, enrolled during active disease. The CDR3 DNA reads as TGTGCCAGTAGTTCCAGACTAGCGGATCACCCAGATACGCAGTATTTT. Translation: CASSSRLADHPDTQYF.